This T cell receptor (beta chain) was sequenced during a study of T cells in Graves' hyperthyroidism and ophthalmopathy. This clonotype was seen repeatedly, ten times or more. This CDR3 is built from 12 residues. Trimming took 6 bases from V and 0 from J, leaving 3 bases between them. Amplified TCR beta CDR3 regions derived from RNA transcripts. The HTBI primer set was used in a first-round RT-PCR of the TCR CDR3. MiXCR was run by TCRdb on the multiplex PCR reads, yielding one entry per CDR3 protein. The sample includes hundreds of thousands of distinct CDR3 sequences, 16% of them seen just once. Participants, patients aged 18 to 65, had newly diagnosed hyperthyroidism with a duration under 2 months. Diagnosis relied on clinical symptoms, serum thyroxine and TRAb, thyroid ultrasound and orbital computed tomography.

The receptor's source is a woman aged 25 to 39 with Graves' hyperthyroidism. The material sequenced was blood. This chain links TRBV12-3 or TRBV12-4 with TRBJ2-1; D is unresolved. This CDR3 is CASRSSYNEQFF. In nucleotides, the CDR3 is TGTGCCAGCAGGTCCTCCTACAATGAGCAGTTCTTC.